This T cell receptor (beta chain) is drawn from a study of blood T cell repertoires in COVID-19. CDR1 and CDR2 (germline): GTSNPN, SVGIG (reference sequence). The CDR3 sequence is 15 residues long. V gave up 3 bases and J gave up 3 bases; unmatched junction bases: 8. The cohort comprised adults aged about 18 to 100 years residing in around 25 US areas. Profiled with immunoSEQ multiplex PCR; TCRdb holds only in-frame clones, not every one. The sample has roughly 250,000 clones, approximately 85% seen once. The rearrangement links TRBV30 to TRBJ1-2; TRBD1 matches at 9 bases. This clonotype originated in a woman between 45 and 60 years old who had recovered from COVID-19. Sequenced input: PBMCs or T cells enriched from blood (not recorded which). CDR3 nucleotides: TGTGCCTGGAGAAGGGGGGACAGGGATGACTATGGCTACACCTTC. It encodes CAWRRGDRDDYGYTF.